Presented here are 15 T cell receptor beta chains from one specimen sequenced in a study of cytomegalovirus exposure and HLA in healthy donors (dated by TCRdb to about 2017). Library generation was performed with the immunoSEQ multiplex PCR assay. For the multiplex PCR, a mixture combining 60 forward primers for TCR Vbeta segments and 13 reverse primers for TCR Jbeta segments was used. TCRdb carries this immuneACCESS record with in-frame sequences only. Its versions omit some clonotypes, under half of them owing to an unresolved V gene in the studies checked, with the rest unexplained. This sample lists 65,000 to 90,000 clones; approximately 79% were detected once. The ten largest clonotypes hold about 2.5% of the sample. Input material: PBMCs. The receptors derive from a man aged 25-40 years in good health and CMV-seronegative.

Concerning this clone: No DNA is shown, since the ends of the CDR3 on it are uncertain; the CDR3 is the one TCRdb lists. The rearrangement uses TRBV6-6 and TRBJ1-5; no DNA check was done on the table's D call, TRBD1. Germline V gene data show CDR1 as MNHNY and CDR2 as SVGAGI (reference sequence). The CDR3 has 14 residues if both end residues are counted. The CDR3 here is CASSTSTGRGPQHF.

This clone has only one observation. The chain carries TRBV6-1 and TRBJ2-7, with 8 positions matching TRBD2. J was trimmed by 2 bases and V by 2 bases; bases with no gene match: 8. Per the germline V gene, CDR1 is MNHNS and CDR2 is SASEGT. The CDR3 loop spans 16 amino acids. CDR3 sequence (DNA): TGTGCCAGCAGTGAACGGGGGGGGGCTTGGACCTACGAGCAGTACTTC. Translation: CASSERGGAWTYEQYF.

This chain joins TRBV27 and TRBJ2-7; 9 bases are shared with TRBD1. The CDR3 contains 15 residues. The V gene end was trimmed by 5 bases and the J gene end by 3 bases; junction bases not matched to a gene: 8. Per the germline V gene, CDR1 is MNHEY and CDR2 is SMNVEV (reference sequence). CDR3 sequence reads: CASSPIGTGIYEQYF. CDR3 nucleotide sequence: TGTGCCAGCAGTCCGATCGGGACAGGGATCTACGAGCAGTACTTC.

The chain uses TRBV9 and TRBJ2-5; tentative D call: TRBD1 (7 bases). The CDR3 sequence is 14 residues long. Germline V gene data show CDR1 as SGDLS and CDR2 as YYNGEE. Deletions cut 7 bases from V and 4 bases from J, with 17 bases between. In DNA form, the CDR3 reads TGTGCCAGCGGAATAGGACAGGAGGGAGAGACCCAGTACTTC. Protein: CASGIGQEGETQYF.

This clone was detected a few times. The CDR3 reads CSSGTGDLGYTF. The CDR3 DNA sequence: TGCAGCTCCGGGACAGGAGATTTAGGCTACACCTTC. V gene TRBV29-1 combines with J gene TRBJ1-2; 8 bases match TRBD1. There are 12 residues in the CDR3. The trim removed 8 bases at V and 8 bases at J, leaving 10 bases unmatched. The V gene's germline CDR1 is SQVTM and CDR2 ANQGSEA.

V and J are TRBV4-3 and TRBJ2-5; no clear D gene. Germline CDR1 LGHNA, CDR2 YSLEER. The V end was cut by 4 bases, the J end by 4 bases, with 10 bases between. This CDR3 is 13 amino acids long. For the CDR3, the DNA is TGCGCCAGCAGCCTTACAAGTCGAGAGACCCAGTACTTC. Protein product: CASSLTSRETQYF.

This clone was counted a single time. The chain carries TRBV5-4 and TRBJ2-5; 7 bases line up with TRBD1. V lost 3 bases and J lost 2; bases outside the gene matches: 4. Germline V gene lookup returns CDR1 SGHNT and CDR2 YYREEE (reference sequence). The CDR3 extends over 14 amino acids. The DNA of the CDR3 is TGTGCCAGCAGCTCGATGACAGGGCAAGAGACCCAGTACTTC. Its translation is CASSSMTGQETQYF.

The CDR3 loop reads CASSLTGTQYF. The CDR3 nucleotides are TGTGCCAGCAGCTTAACGGGGACCCAGTACTTC. V usage is TRBV7-2 and J usage is TRBJ2-5; no definite D call. This CDR3 has 11 amino acids. Germline CDR1 reads SGHTA; CDR2 reads FQGNSA. V dropped 2 bases and J dropped 7 bases, with 5 bases sitting between them.

The chain's CDR3 is CASSLLFKNTEAFF. CDR3 bases: TGTGCCAGCAGTCTCCTCTTTAAGAACACTGAAGCTTTCTTT. The rearrangement links TRBV28 to TRBJ1-1; D gene uncertain. CDR1 is MDHEN and CDR2 is SYDVKM in the germline V gene. The CDR3 is 14 residues long. V was clipped by 5 bases and J by 1 base, with 11 bases between them.

The gene calls are TRBV12-2 and TRBJ1-1; TRBD1 is the table's D call, not checked against the DNA. TRBV12-2 is described as a pseudogene. This CDR3 comprises 17 residues. The CDR3 DNA sequence: TGTGCAAGTCGCTTAGGCACAGGGTGGGGCTGGAACACTGAAGCTTTCTTT. This sequence encodes CASRLGTGWGWNTEAFF.

The CDR3 bases are TGTGCCACCAGCACCACTAGCGGGGGGTTCACAGATACGCAGTATTTT. This sequence encodes CATSTTSGGFTDTQYF. J is TRBJ2-3 and V is TRBV15; 12 nucleotides match TRBD2. The CDR3 has 16 residues. Germline lookup yields CDR1 LNHNV and CDR2 YYDKDF (reference sequence). With V trimmed by 4 bases and J by 2 bases, 4 bases remained unmatched.

The sample holds many counts of this clone. This specimen includes other DNA sequences encoding the same CDR3. V is TRBV7-2 and J is TRBJ1-5; D is perhaps TRBD1 (6 bases). Between the trimmed V and J ends, which lost 5 bases and 1 base, there was a span of 9 bases. The germline V gene encodes CDR1 SGHTA and CDR2 FQGNSA. CDR3 length: 14 residues. In DNA form, the CDR3 reads TGTGCCAGCAGCCCACAGGGAAGCAATCAGCCCCAGCATTTT. Protein: CASSPQGSNQPQHF.

With respect to this clone: The same CDR3 can be traced to other DNA sequences in this sample. This chain connects TRBV6-1 to TRBJ1-1, with D maybe TRBD1 (5 bases). The CDR3 loop spans 15 amino acids. V was shortened by 1 base and J by 6 bases, with 15 bases between the two germline ends. Looked up from germline, CDR1 is MNHNS and CDR2 is SASEGT. Here the CDR3 DNA reads TGTGCCAGCAGTGAAGTAGTAGGGGAAGGGGCTGAAGCTTTCTTT. It specifies CASSEVVGEGAEAFF.

V is TRBV9 and J is TRBJ2-7; 8 nucleotides align to TRBD1. Germline V gene lookup returns CDR1 SGDLS and CDR2 YYNGEE. CDR3 length: 16 amino acids. V lost 4 bases, J lost 2 bases, and 11 bases stayed unmatched. The CDR3 DNA follows: TGTGCCAGCAGCCCCTACGGGACAGGTGGGACCTACGAGCAGTACTTC. Residues: CASSPYGTGGTYEQYF.

V gene TRBV27 combines with J gene TRBJ2-5, with 8 bases fitting TRBD2. Per the germline V gene, CDR1 is MNHEY and CDR2 is SMNVEV (reference sequence). CDR3 length equals 14 residues. With V trimmed by 3 bases and J by 7 bases, 7 bases remained unmatched. Here the CDR3 reads CASSFNGRALTQYF. For the CDR3, the DNA is TGTGCCAGCAGTTTTAACGGGAGGGCCCTGACCCAGTACTTC.